This is a list of T cell receptor beta chains from one sample in a study of T cell repertoires in cytomegalovirus infection. TCRdb recomputed calls from the reads with MiXCR, one row per CDR3 protein. Found here are fewer than 85,000 distinct CDR3 sequences, about 4% of them singletons; the top ten hold around a fifth. Sequencing used PBMCs. The receptor source for this set is a human donor in good health (CMV status not recorded). Some clones in this sample may be carry-over from other donors' samples. Each CDR3 is given with its conserved first and last residue. Fields, in order: V gene, D gene, J gene, clone size, CDR3 protein, CDR3 DNA. The D gene is left open where the match is weak. Each size is once, few or many counts, or a class when the clone is expanded.

TRBV24-1	TRBD1	TRBJ2-1	many	CATSESDRGTEQFF	TGTGCCACCAGTGAATCGGACAGGGGGACTGAGCAGTTCTTC
TRBV7-6	NA	TRBJ1-2	many	CASSFAGVGYTF	TGTGCCAGCAGCTTTGCGGGGGTTGGCTACACCTTC
TRBV19	TRBD2	TRBJ2-7	many	CASSIDWSGSSYEQYF	TGTGCCAGTAGTATAGATTGGAGCGGGAGTTCGTACGAGCAGTACTTC
TRBV7-2	TRBD2	TRBJ2-5	many	CASSLRLAGGTQYF	TGTGCCAGCAGCCTAAGACTAGCGGGAGGGACCCAGTACTTC
TRBV7-2	NA	TRBJ1-1	many	CASSLVLGTEAFF	TGTGCCAGCAGCTTAGTCCTAGGGACTGAAGCTTTCTTT
TRBV5-6	TRBD2	TRBJ2-1	many	CASSLVGGSRGNEQFF	TGTGCCAGCAGCTTGGTGGGCGGGAGTAGAGGGAATGAGCAGTTCTTC
TRBV7-2	NA	TRBJ1-2	many	CASSREGQGRSYGYTF	TGTGCCAGCAGCCGGGAGGGGCAGGGGCGGAGCTATGGCTACACCTTC
TRBV12-3/TRBV12-4	NA	TRBJ2-7	many	CASSLIYEQYF	TGTGCCAGCAGTTTAATCTACGAGCAGTACTTC
TRBV29-1	TRBD1	TRBJ1-2	many	CSGRTGENNYGYTF	TGCAGCGGACGGACAGGGGAGAATAACTATGGCTACACCTTC
TRBV7-2	TRBD2	TRBJ2-1	many	CASSTPRTSGYSYNEQFF	TGTGCCAGCAGCACCCCTCGGACTAGCGGGTACTCCTACAATGAGCAGTTCTTC
TRBV12-3/TRBV12-4	NA	TRBJ2-1	few	CASSLEGREQFF	TGTGCCAGCAGTTTAGAGGGTCGTGAGCAGTTCTTC